This TCR beta chain was retrieved from a study of regulatory T cells in long-lasting Graves disease. For TCR beta, libraries came from iRepertoire HTBI primers and Arm-PCR of CDR3 regions. TCRdb reprocessed the multiplex PCR reads with MiXCR, giving one entry per CDR3 protein. The repertoire consists of more than 450,000 distinct CDR3 sequences, with 9.5% to 15% occurring once and the leading ten covering roughly 8.2%. V shed 6 bases and J shed 0 bases, with 14 bases lying between them. The CDR3 is 14 amino acids. Germline CDR1 DFQATT, CDR2 SNEGSKA (reference sequence). This clonotype was recorded at least ten times. Documented time point: newly diagnosed GD, antithyroid drugs for less than 3 months. RNA extracted from PBMCs served as the sequencing template. These sequences were also reported in another study, on T cells in Graves' hyperthyroidism and ophthalmopathy. That source reports: Patients were aged 18 to 65, had disease duration under 2 months, and had newly diagnosed hyperthyroidism. In the first-round RT-PCR of the TCR CDR3, the HTBI primer set was used. Clonotypes that were expanded in thyroid above 0.001 mostly appeared in blood too.

Sequencing was performed on peripheral blood mononuclear cells (PBMCs), taken at new diagnosis, from a patient treated with antithyroid drugs. The V gene is TRBV20-1, the J gene TRBJ1-1; the D is unclear. This receptor was obtained from a woman in her 30s with Graves disease. The CDR3 DNA reads TGCAGTGCCCCCAACGGGCAGTTGAACACTGAAGCTTTCTTT. Translation gives CSAPNGQLNTEAFF.